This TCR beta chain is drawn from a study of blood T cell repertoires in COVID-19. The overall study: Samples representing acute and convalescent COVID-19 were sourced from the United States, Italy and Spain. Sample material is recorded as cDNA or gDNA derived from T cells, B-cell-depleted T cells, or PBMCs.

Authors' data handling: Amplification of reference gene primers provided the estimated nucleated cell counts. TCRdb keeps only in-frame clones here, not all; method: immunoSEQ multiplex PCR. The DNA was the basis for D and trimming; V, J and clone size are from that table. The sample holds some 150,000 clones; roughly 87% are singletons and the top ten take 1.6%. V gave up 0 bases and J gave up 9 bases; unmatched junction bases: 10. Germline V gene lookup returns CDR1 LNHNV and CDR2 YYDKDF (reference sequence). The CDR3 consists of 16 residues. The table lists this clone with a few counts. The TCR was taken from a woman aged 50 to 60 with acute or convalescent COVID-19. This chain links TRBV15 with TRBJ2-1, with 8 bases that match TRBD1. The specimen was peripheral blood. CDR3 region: CATSRDAGRGPSEQFF. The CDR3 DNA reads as TGTGCCACCAGCAGAGATGCGGGCAGGGGGCCCAGTGAGCAGTTCTTC.